This T cell receptor beta chain comes out of a study of blood T cell repertoires in COVID-19. Turning to the study itself: Spain, Italy and the United States supplied samples that represented acute and convalescent COVID-19.

Researchers sorted participants into cohorts using their self-reported clinical history. What the recovered Cohort 3 donors had was two negative PCRs, clearance, or symptom resolution. The germline CDR1 and CDR2 sequences are SGHRS and YFSETQ. Trimming cost V 4 bases and J 7 bases; bases outside gene matches: 9. The CDR3 has 16 amino acids. Produced via immunoSEQ multiplex PCR; TCRdb's table is partial and in-frame only. The table lists 250,000 to 300,000 clones, under 90% of them singletons, with roughly 1.8% in the top ten. The sample consisted of PBMCs or T cells enriched from blood (not recorded which). This receptor was taken from a woman in her sixties who had recovered from COVID-19. The chain joins TRBV5-1 to TRBJ2-1; 12 bases align to TRBD2. The CDR3 here is CASSAASGGAGNEQFF. CDR3 DNA: TGCGCCAGCAGCGCAGCTAGCGGGGGGGCCGGGAATGAGCAGTTCTTC. Together with reference TRBV5-1 and TRBJ2-1, the CDR3 gives the full variable domain: KAGVTQTPRYLIKTRGQQVTLSCSPISGHRSVSWYQQTPGQGLQFLFEYFSETQRNKGNFPGRFSGRQFSNSRSEMNVSTLELGDSALYLCASSAASGGAGNEQFFGPGTRLTVL.